The 8 T cell receptor beta chains given below trace back to one sample, sequenced in a study of OX40 agonist ivuxolimab in advanced cancers. The protocol was immunoSEQ multiplex PCR, while the TCRdb copy is restricted to in-frame clones and leaves out a portion. The sample carries over 35,000 clones, around 89% recorded once. This specimen was CD4+ or CD8+ T cells sorted from blood, taken in a trial of the OX40 agonist ivuxolimab. These receptors came from an adult with an advanced solid tumor such as melanoma, head and neck, liver or kidney cancer.

CDR3 residues: CASFTTGPGNQPQHF. As DNA, the CDR3 is TGTGCCAGCTTTACAACAGGGCCGGGCAATCAGCCCCAGCATTTT. The chain has TRBV21-1 and TRBJ1-5; TRBD1 was called by the table and not checked on the DNA. TRBV21-1 is a recognized pseudogene. The CDR3 length is 15 residues.

This chain joins TRBV19 and TRBJ2-3; 7 positions match TRBD2. The CDR3 consists of 14 residues. Germline CDR1 is LNHDA and CDR2 is SQIVND (reference sequence). Germline trimming cut 8 bases from V and 1 base from J; bases unmatched to any gene: 6. CDR3: CASSSGVGTDTQYF. The CDR3 DNA sequence: TGTGCCAGTTCGAGCGGGGTGGGCACAGATACGCAGTATTTT.

The chain has TRBV5-8 and TRBJ1-2; D is unclear. The germline V and J ends were trimmed by 4 bases and 8 bases, with 15 bases remaining between them. The length of the CDR3 is 13 residues. Germline assignment: CDR1 SGHTS and CDR2 YDEGEE. CDR3 nucleotides: TGTGCCAGCAGCCTAGACATTGGTAGGGGCTACACCTTC. Its translation is CASSLDIGRGYTF.

The chain recombines TRBV7-8 with TRBJ1-1, with D unclear. Trimming cost V 5 bases and J 4 bases, with 11 bases left between them. The V gene's germline CDR1 is SGHVS and CDR2 FQNEAQ. The CDR3 is made up of 13 amino acids. CDR3 coding DNA: TGTGCCAGCAGCCCCGGACCTCGCACTGAAGCTTTCTTT. Translating gives CASSPGPRTEAFF.

The chain carries TRBV5-1 and TRBJ2-7; 11 nucleotides line up with TRBD2. With V trimmed by 4 bases and J by 3 bases, 6 bases remained unmatched. The CDR3 is made up of 15 amino acids. Germline loops: CDR1 SGHRS, CDR2 YFSETQ. The CDR3, as DNA: TGCGCCAGCAGCCCCGGGACTAGCGGATTCTACGAGCAGTACTTC. Protein product: CASSPGTSGFYEQYF.

The V and J genes are TRBV11-2 and TRBJ2-2, with D maybe TRBD1 (5 bases). V was pared by 3 bases and J by 9 bases, with 8 bases between. The CDR3 consists of 12 residues. Germline CDR1 SGHAT, CDR2 FQNNGV. CDR3 amino acids: CASSFGAWELFF. CDR3 DNA: TGTGCCAGCAGCTTTGGGGCGTGGGAGCTGTTTTTT. The variable domain in full, completed from reference TRBV11-2 and TRBJ2-2, reads EAGVAQSPRYKIIEKRQSVAFWCNPISGHATLYWYQQILGQGPKLLIQFQNNGVVDDSQLPKDRFSAERLKGVDSTLKIQPAKLEDSAVYLCASSFGAWELFFGEGSRLTVL.

This clone has only a few counts. The rearrangement uses TRBV6-6 and TRBJ2-1; no definite D call. In germline, CDR1 is MNHNY, CDR2 SVGAGI (reference sequence). V was trimmed by 6 bases and J by 2 bases, leaving 11 bases between them. The CDR3 sequence is 14 residues long. CDR3 sequence reads: CASSEPPTYNEQFF. The DNA for the CDR3 is TGTGCCAGCAGCGAGCCCCCCACCTACAATGAGCAGTTCTTC.

This rearrangement joins TRBV12-1 to TRBJ1-1; the table assigns TRBD1, which was not confirmed against the DNA. TRBV12-1 is given as a pseudogene. The CDR3 runs 17 residues. The DNA of the CDR3 is TGTGCCAGCAGCTTTCCTGGGCCAGGGCATAATAACACTGAAGCTTTCTTT. It yields the protein CASSFPGPGHNNTEAFF.